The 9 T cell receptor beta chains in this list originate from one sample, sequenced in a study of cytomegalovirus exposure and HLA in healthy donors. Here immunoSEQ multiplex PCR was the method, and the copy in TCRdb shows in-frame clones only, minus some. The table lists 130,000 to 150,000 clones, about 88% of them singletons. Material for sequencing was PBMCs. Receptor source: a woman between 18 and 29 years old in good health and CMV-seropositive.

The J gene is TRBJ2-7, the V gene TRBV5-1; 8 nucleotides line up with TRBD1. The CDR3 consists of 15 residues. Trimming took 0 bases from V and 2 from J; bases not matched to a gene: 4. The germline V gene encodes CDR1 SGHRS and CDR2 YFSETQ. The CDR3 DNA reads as TGCGCCAGCAGCTTGGCCGGGACAGGCCCCTACGAGCAGTACTTC. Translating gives CASSLAGTGPYEQYF.

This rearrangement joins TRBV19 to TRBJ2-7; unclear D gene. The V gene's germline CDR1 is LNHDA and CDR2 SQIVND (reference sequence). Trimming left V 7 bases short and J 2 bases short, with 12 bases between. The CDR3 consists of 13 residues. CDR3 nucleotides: TGTGCCAGTACTCCGAAACTTACCTACGAGCAGTACTTC. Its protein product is CASTPKLTYEQYF.

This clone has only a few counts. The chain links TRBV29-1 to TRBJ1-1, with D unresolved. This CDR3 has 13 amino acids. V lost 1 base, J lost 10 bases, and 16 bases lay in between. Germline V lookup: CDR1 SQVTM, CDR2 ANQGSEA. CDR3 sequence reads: CSVEVRDPGLAFF. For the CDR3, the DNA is TGCAGCGTTGAAGTCCGAGATCCGGGGTTAGCTTTCTTT.

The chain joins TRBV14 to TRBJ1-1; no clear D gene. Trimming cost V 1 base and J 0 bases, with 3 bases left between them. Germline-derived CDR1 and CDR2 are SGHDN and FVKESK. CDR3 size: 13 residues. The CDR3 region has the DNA TGTGCCAGCAGCCAAGCCATGAACACTGAAGCTTTCTTT. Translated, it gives CASSQAMNTEAFF.

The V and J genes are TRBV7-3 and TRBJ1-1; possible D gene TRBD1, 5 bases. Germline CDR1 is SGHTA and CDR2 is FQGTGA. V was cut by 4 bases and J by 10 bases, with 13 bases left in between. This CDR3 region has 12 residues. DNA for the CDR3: TGTGCCAGCAGCTACACCGGGGGTAGAGCTTTCTTT. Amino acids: CASSYTGGRAFF.

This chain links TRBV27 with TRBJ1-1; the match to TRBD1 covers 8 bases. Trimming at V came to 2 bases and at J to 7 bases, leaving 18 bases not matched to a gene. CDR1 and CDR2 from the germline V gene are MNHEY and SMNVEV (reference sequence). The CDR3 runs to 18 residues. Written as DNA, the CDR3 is TGTGCCAGCAGTTTAAGGTTTTTAGGGACAGGCACTTCGAGTGAAGCTTTCTTT. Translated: CASSLRFLGTGTSSEAFF.

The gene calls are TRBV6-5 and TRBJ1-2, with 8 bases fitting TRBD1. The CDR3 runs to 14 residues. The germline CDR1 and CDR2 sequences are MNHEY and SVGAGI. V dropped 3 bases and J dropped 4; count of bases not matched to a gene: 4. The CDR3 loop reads CASSYVDRAYGYTF. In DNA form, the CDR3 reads TGTGCCAGCAGTTATGTGGACAGGGCCTATGGCTACACCTTC.

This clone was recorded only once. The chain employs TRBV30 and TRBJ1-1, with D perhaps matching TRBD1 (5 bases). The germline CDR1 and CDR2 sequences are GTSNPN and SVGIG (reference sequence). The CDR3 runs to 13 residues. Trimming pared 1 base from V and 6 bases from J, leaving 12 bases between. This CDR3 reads CAWSGRGGSEAFF. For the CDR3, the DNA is TGTGCCTGGAGTGGTCGTGGGGGGTCTGAAGCTTTCTTT.

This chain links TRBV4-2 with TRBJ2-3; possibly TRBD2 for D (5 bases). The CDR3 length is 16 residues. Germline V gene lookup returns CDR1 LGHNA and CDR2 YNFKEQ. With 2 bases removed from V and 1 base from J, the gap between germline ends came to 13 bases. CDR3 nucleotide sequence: TGTGCCAGCAGCCAACTCGGTAGTAGCGGCACAGATACGCAGTATTTT. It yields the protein CASSQLGSSGTDTQYF.